This TCR beta chain was sequenced for a study of blood T cell repertoires in COVID-19. Overall study: Nucleic acid was either cDNA or gDNA, and it came from T cells, B-cell-depleted T cells, or PBMCs.

This CDR3 contains 14 residues. Looked up from germline, CDR1 is LGHDT and CDR2 is YNNKEL (reference sequence). V shed 1 base and J 11 bases; nucleotides not matched to a gene: 9. Data came from immunoSEQ multiplex PCR; TCRdb stores just in-frame clones and leaves some out. Counted here are 250,000 to 300,000 clones, roughly 86% occurring once; the ten biggest clones make up around 0.8%. This sequence was found in a woman in her thirties with acute or convalescent COVID-19. The source material was peripheral blood. The rearrangement joins TRBV3-1 (or the pseudogene TRBV3-2) to TRBJ1-1; 8 bases fit TRBD1. CDR3 residues: CASSQGAGGGWAFF. CDR3 coding DNA: TGTGCCAGCAGCCAAGGGGCAGGGGGCGGCTGGGCTTTCTTT.